This TCR beta chain was observed in a study of T cell changes during pregnancy in multiple sclerosis. The CDR3 runs to 14 residues. Per germline, CDR1 SGHRS and CDR2 YFSETQ. Trimming shortened V by 7 bases and J by 4 bases, and 14 bases separated the two germline ends. Method: immunoSEQ multiplex PCR; TCRdb's copy keeps in-frame clones and lacks some. The repertoire consists of over 30,000 clones, with about 88% occurring once and the leading ten covering more than 9.5%. The specimen comprised CD8+ T cells from peripheral blood mononuclear cells, sampled in the third trimester of pregnancy. The rearrangement joins TRBV5-1 to TRBJ2-2, with D maybe TRBD2 (6 bases). This sequence was found in a female donor with multiple sclerosis, enrolled in a pregnancy study. In nucleotides, the CDR3 is TGCGCCAGCCTCAGCGGTAGCGGCACCGGGGAGCTGTTTTTT. Translated: CASLSGSGTGELFF.